This T cell receptor beta chain was sequenced for a study of OX40 agonist ivuxolimab in advanced cancers. Some clones are missing from TCRdb's copy, which holds only in-frame ones; the method was immunoSEQ multiplex PCR. The sample has roughly 63,000 clones; 85% to 90% are singletons. The V gene's germline CDR1 is SGHRS and CDR2 YFSETQ. CDR3 length equals 15 residues. V was clipped by 6 bases and J by 6 bases, with 21 bases between them. This sample comprised CD4+ or CD8+ T cells sorted from blood, obtained in a trial of the OX40 agonist ivuxolimab. The sequence derives from an adult with an advanced solid tumor such as melanoma, head and neck, liver or kidney cancer. V usage is TRBV5-1 and J usage is TRBJ1-2; maybe TRBD1 (6 bases). Written as DNA, the CDR3 is TGCGCCAGCACCTACCGGAGAGGGGGGCTTGATGGCTACACCTTC. Its translation: CASTYRRGGLDGYTF.